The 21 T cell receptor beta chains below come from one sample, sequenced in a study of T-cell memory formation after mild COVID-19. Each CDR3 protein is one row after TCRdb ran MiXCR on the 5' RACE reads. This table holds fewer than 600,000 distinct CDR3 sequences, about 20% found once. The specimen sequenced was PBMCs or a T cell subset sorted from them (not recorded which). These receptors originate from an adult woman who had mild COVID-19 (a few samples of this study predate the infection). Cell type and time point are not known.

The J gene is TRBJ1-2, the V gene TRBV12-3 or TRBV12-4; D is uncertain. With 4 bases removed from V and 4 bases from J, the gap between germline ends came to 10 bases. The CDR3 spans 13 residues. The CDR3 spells CASSSGLGYGYTF. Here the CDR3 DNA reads TGTGCCAGCAGTTCAGGTTTGGGCTATGGCTACACCTTC.

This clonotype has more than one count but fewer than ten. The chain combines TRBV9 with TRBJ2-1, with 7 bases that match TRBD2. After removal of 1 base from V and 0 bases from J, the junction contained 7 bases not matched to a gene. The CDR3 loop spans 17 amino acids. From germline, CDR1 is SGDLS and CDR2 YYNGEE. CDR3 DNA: TGTGCCAGCAGCGTATCGGAAGCTAGCGGCTCCTACAATGAGCAGTTCTTC. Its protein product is CASSVSEASGSYNEQFF.

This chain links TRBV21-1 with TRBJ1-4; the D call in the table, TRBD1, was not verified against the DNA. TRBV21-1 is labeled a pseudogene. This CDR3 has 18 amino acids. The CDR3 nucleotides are TGTGCCAGCACCAATGGGCCCATTCCCGGGGCAACTAATGAAAAACTGTTTTTT. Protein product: CASTNGPIPGATNEKLFF.

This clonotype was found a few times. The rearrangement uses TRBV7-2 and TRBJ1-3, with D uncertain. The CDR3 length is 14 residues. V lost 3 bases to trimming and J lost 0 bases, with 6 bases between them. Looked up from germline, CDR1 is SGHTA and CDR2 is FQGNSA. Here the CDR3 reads CASSFWDSGNTIYF. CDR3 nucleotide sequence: TGTGCCAGCAGCTTTTGGGACTCTGGAAACACCATATATTTT.

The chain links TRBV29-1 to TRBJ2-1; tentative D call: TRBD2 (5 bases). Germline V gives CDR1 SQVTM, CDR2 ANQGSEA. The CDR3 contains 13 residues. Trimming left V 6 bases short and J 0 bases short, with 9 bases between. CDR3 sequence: CSVRESSYNEQFF. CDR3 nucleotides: TGCAGCGTAAGGGAGAGCTCCTACAATGAGCAGTTCTTC.

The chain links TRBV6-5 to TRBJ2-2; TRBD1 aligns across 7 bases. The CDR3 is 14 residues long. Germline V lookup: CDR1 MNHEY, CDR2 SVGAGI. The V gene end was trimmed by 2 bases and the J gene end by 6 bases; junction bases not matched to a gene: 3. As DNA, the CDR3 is TGTGCCAGCAGTTACGACAGGGTTGCCGGGGAGCTGTTTTTT. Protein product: CASSYDRVAGELFF.

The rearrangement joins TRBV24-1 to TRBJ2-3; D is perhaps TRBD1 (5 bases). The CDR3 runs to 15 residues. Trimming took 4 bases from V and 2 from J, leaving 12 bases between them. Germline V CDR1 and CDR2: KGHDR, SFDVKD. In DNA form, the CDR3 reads TGTGCCACCAGTGAAGTCTACGGACACACAGATACGCAGTATTTT. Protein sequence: CATSEVYGHTDTQYF.

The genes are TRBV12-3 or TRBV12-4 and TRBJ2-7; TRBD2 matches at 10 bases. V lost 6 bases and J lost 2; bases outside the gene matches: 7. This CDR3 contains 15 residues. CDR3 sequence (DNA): TGTGCCAGCAGCCCCAAACTAGCGGGGACCTACGAGCAGTACTTC. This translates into CASSPKLAGTYEQYF.

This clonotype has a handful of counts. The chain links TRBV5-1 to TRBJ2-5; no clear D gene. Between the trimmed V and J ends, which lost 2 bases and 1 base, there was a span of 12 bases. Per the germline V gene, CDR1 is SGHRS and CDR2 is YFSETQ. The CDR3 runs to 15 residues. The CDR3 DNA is TGCGCCAGCAGCTTTTTATTCGGAGTCCAAGAGACCCAGTACTTC. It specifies CASSFLFGVQETQYF. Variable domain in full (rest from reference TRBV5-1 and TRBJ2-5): KAGVTQTPRYLIKTRGQQVTLSCSPISGHRSVSWYQQTPGQGLQFLFEYFSETQRNKGNFPGRFSGRQFSNSRSEMNVSTLELGDSALYLCASSFLFGVQETQYFGPGTRLLVL.

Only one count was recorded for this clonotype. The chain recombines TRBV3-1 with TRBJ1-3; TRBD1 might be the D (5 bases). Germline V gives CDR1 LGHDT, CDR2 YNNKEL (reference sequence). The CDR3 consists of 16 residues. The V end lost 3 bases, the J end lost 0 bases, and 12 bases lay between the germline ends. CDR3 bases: TGTGCCAGCAGCCAGGCTCTGGACATCTCTGGAAACACCATATATTTT. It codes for CASSQALDISGNTIYF.

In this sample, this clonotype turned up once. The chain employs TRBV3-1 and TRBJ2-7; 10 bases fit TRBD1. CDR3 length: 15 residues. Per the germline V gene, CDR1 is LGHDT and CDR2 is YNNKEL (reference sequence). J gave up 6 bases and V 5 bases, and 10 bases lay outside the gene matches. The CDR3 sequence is CASSDPGQGTGEQYF. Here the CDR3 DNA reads TGTGCCAGCAGCGATCCGGGACAGGGGACGGGCGAGCAGTACTTC.

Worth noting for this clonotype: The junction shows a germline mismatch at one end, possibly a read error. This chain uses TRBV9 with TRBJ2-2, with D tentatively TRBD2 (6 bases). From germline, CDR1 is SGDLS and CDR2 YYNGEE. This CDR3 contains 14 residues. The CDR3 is CDSSVGGDTGELFF. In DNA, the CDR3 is TGTGACAGCAGCGTAGGAGGGGATACCGGGGAGCTGTTTTTT.

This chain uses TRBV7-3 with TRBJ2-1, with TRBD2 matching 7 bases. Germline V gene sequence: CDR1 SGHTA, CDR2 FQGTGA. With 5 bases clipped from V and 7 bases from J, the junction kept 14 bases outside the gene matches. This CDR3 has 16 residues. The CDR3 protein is CASSVGWAGVANEQFF. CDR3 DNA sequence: TGTGCCAGCAGCGTAGGATGGGCGGGAGTAGCTAATGAGCAGTTCTTC.

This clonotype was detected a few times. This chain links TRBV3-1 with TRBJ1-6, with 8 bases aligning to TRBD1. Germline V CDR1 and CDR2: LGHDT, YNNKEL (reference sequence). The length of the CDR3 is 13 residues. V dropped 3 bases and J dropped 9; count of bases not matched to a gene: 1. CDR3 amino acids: CASSHRGRSPLHF. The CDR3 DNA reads TGTGCCAGCAGCCACAGGGGGCGTTCACCCCTCCACTTT.

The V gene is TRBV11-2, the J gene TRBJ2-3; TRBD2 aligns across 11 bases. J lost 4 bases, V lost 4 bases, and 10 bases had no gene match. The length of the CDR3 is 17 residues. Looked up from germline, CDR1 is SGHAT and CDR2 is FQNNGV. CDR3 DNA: TGTGCCAGCAGCTCGTCTATAAGTAGCGGGAGGGCAGATACGCAGTATTTT. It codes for CASSSSISSGRADTQYF. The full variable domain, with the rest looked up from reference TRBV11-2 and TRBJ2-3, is EAGVAQSPRYKIIEKRQSVAFWCNPISGHATLYWYQQILGQGPKLLIQFQNNGVVDDSQLPKDRFSAERLKGVDSTLKIQPAKLEDSAVYLCASSSSISSGRADTQYFGPGTRLTVL.

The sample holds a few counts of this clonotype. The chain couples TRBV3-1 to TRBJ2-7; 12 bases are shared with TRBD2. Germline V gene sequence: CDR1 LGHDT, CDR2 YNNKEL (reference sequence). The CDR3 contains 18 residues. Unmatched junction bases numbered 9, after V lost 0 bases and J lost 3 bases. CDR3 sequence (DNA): TGTGCCAGCAGCCAAGACGCTAGCGGGGGGGCCCCCATCTACGAGCAGTACTTC. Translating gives CASSQDASGGAPIYEQYF.

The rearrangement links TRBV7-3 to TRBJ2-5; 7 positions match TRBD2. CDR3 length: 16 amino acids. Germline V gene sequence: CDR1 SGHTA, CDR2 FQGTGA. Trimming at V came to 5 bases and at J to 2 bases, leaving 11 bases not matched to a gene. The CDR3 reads CASSLFGGGRQETQYF. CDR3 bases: TGTGCCAGCAGCCTCTTCGGGGGAGGGCGGCAAGAGACCCAGTACTTC.

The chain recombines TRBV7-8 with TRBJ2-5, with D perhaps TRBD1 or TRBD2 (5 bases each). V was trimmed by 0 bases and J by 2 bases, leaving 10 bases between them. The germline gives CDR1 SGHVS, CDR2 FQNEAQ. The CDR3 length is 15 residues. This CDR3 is CASSLARWGQETQYF. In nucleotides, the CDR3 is TGTGCCAGCAGCTTAGCGCGTTGGGGGCAAGAGACCCAGTACTTC. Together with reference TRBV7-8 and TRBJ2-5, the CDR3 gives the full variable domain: GAGVSQSPRYKVAKRGQDVALRCDPISGHVSLFWYQQALGQGPEFLTYFQNEAQLDKSGLPSDRFFAERPEGSVSTLKIQRTQQEDSAVYLCASSLARWGQETQYFGPGTRLLVL.

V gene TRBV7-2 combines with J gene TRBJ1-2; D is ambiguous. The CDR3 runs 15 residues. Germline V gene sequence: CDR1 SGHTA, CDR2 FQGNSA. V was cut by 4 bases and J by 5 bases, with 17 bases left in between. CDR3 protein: CASSSTSTQAYGYTF. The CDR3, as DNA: TGTGCCAGCAGCTCCACCTCCACCCAGGCTTATGGCTACACCTTC.

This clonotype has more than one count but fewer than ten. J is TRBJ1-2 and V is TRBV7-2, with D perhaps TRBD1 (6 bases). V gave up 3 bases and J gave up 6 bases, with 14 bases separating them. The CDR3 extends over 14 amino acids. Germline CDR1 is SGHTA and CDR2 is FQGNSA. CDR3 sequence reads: CASSLIGGANGYTF. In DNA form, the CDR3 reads TGTGCCAGCAGCTTGATCGGGGGGGCGAATGGCTACACCTTC.

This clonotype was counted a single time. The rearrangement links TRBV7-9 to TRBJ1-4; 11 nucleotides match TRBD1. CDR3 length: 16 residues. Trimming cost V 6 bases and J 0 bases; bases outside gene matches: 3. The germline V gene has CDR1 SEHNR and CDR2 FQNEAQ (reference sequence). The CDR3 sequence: CASRRGQGATNEKLFF. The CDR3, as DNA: TGTGCCAGCAGACGGGGACAGGGGGCAACTAATGAAAAACTGTTTTTT.